This T cell receptor beta chain stems from a study of control samples from healthy donors and cancer patients. CDR1 is MDHEN, CDR2 SYDVKM, per germline. V shed 5 bases and J 6 bases; nucleotides not matched to a gene: 2. The CDR3 spans 14 residues. TCRdb keeps only in-frame clones here, not all; method: immunoSEQ multiplex PCR. Counted here are roughly 43,000 clones, 87% occurring once; the ten biggest clones make up roughly a tenth. This sequence joins TRBV28 and TRBJ2-1; 12 nucleotides align to TRBD2. The sample consisted of PBMCs. The sequence came from an older woman with lung cancer. In nucleotides, the CDR3 is TGTGCCAGCAGTGGACTAGCGGGGTCCAATGAGCAGTTCTTC. Amino acid sequence: CASSGLAGSNEQFF.